This TCR beta chain was documented in a study of T cell responses to AZD1222 COVID-19 vaccine. CDR1 is GTSNPN, CDR2 SVGIG, per germline (reference sequence). This CDR3 region has 13 residues. Trimming removed 3 bases from V and 6 bases from J, with 9 bases in between. The data were produced by immunoSEQ multiplex PCR, yet TCRdb's version contains in-frame clones alone and is incomplete. Recorded for this sample: around 140,000 clones. The chain has TRBV30 and TRBJ1-6; D gene ambiguous. Sequencing was performed on peripheral blood. This receptor was obtained from an adult in good health. In DNA form, the CDR3 reads TGTGCCTGGAGGGCCCATGGTAATTCACCCCTCCACTTT. Amino acids: CAWRAHGNSPLHF. The full variable domain, completed using reference TRBV30 and TRBJ1-6, is SQTIHQWPATLVQPVGSPLSLECTVEGTSNPNLYWYRQAAGRGLQLLFYSVGIGQISSEVPQNLSASRPQDRQFILSSKKLLLSDSGFYLCAWRAHGNSPLHFGNGTRLTVT.